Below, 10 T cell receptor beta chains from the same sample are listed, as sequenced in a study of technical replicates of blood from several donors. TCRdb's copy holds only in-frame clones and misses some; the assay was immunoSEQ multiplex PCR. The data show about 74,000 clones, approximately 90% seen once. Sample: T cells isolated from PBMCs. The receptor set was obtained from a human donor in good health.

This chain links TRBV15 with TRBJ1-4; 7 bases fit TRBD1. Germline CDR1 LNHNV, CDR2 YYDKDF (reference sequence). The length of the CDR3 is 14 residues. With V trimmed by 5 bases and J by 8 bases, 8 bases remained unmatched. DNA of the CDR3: TGTGCCACCAGCTTTAAGGACAGGAGGGAAAAACTGTTTTTT. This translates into CATSFKDRREKLFF.

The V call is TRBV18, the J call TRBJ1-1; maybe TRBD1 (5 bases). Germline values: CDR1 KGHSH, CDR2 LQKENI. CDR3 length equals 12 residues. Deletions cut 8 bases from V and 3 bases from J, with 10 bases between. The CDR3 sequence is CASARGDTEAFF. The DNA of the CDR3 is TGTGCCAGCGCACGGGGGGACACTGAAGCTTTCTTT.

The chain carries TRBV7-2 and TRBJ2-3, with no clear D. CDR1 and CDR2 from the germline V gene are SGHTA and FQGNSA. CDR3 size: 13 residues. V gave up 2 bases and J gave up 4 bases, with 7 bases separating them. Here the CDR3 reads CASSLLLSDTQYF. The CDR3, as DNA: TGTGCCAGCAGCTTACTACTCTCAGATACGCAGTATTTT.

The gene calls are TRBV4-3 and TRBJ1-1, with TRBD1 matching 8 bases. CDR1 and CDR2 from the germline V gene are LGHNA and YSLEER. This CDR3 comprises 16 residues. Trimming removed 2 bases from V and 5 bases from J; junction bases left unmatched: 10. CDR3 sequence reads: CASSQSLRGRGTEAFF. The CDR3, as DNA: TGCGCCAGCAGCCAATCACTCAGGGGGCGCGGGACTGAAGCTTTCTTT.

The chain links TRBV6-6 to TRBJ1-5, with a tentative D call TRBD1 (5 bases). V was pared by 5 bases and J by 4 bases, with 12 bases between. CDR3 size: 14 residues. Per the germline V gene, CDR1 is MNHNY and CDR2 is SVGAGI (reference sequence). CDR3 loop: CASSQPGGNQPQHF. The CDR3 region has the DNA TGTGCCAGCAGTCAACCGGGGGGTAATCAGCCCCAGCATTTT.

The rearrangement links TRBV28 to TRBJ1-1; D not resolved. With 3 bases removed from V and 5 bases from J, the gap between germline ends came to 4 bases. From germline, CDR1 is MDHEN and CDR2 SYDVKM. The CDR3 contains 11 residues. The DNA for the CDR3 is TGTGCCAGCAGTTTGAGGACTGAAGCTTTCTTT. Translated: CASSLRTEAFF.

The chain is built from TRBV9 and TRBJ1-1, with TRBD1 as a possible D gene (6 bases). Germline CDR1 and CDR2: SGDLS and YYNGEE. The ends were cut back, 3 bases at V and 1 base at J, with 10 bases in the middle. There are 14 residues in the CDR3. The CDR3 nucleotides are TGTGCCAGCAGCGGATACAGGGCGAACACTGAAGCTTTCTTT. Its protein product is CASSGYRANTEAFF.

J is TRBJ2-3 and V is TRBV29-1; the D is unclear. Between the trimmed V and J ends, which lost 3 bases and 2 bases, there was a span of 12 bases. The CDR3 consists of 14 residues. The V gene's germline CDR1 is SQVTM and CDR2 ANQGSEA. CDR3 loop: CSVEVRFLTDTQYF. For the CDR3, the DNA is TGCAGCGTTGAGGTCCGGTTCCTCACAGATACGCAGTATTTT.

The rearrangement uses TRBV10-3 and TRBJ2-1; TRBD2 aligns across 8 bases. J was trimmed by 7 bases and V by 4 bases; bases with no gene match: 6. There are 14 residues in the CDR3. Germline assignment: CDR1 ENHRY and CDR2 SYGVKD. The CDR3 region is CAISAQSGRNEQFF. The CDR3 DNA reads TGTGCCATCAGTGCACAAAGCGGGAGAAATGAGCAGTTCTTC.

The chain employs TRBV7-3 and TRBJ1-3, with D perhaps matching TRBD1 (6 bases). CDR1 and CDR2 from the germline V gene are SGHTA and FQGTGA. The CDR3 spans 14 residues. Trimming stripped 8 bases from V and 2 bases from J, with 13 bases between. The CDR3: CASADHRAGNTIYF. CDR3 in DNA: TGTGCCAGCGCCGATCACAGGGCTGGAAACACCATATATTTT.